This TCR beta chain was retrieved from a study of identical twins. Broader study findings: Twins' surplus sharing was weaker for beta out-of-frame sequences.

CDR1 is SEHNR and CDR2 is FQNEAQ in the germline V gene (reference sequence). The CDR3 sequence is 12 residues long. V dropped 5 bases and J dropped 4; count of bases not matched to a gene: 0. Unique molecular identifiers were present on the cDNA, and a universal primer site came from template switching. TCRdb re-analysed the 5' RACE reads in MiXCR, keeping a single row per CDR3 protein. Found here are hundreds of thousands of distinct CDR3 sequences, 18% of them singletons; the top ten hold 13%. On this clonotype: Its antigen is not identified.

The sample was also reused in another study, on T cells expressing NK-cell markers. That paper notes: Sorted T-cell subsets CD3+CD56+NKG2C+, CD3+CD56+NKG2C- and CD3+CD56-NKG2C+ were TCR beta-sequenced. Most of the eight sequenced donors were HCMV-seropositive; one was seronegative.

The source of this sequence is a woman between 18 and 29 years old in good health. V gene TRBV7-9 combines with J gene TRBJ2-3; 7 bases map to TRBD2. The sequencing sample was made of PBMCs. The CDR3 loop is CASSGGADTQYF. DNA of the CDR3: TGTGCCAGCAGCGGGGGGGCAGATACGCAGTATTTT. Filled out from reference TRBV7-9 and TRBJ2-3, the complete variable domain reads DTGVSQNPRHKITKRGQNVTFRCDPISEHNRLYWYRQTLGQGPEFLTYFQNEAQLEKSRLLSDRFSAERPKGSFSTLEIQRTEQGDSAMYLCASSGGADTQYFGPGTRLTVL.